This T cell receptor (beta chain) emerged from a study of shared clonotypes between healthy human individuals. Germline assignment: CDR1 SGHTA and CDR2 FQGNSA. The CDR3 has 17 amino acids. Trimming cost V 5 bases and J 5 bases; bases outside gene matches: 17. Adults of Caucasian background living in Nashville, Tennessee made up all donors. Regarding this clone: Its specificity is not known.

General study findings and limits: Clonotype sharing across donors was expected to vary with sequencing depth.

Assay: immunoSEQ multiplex PCR; the TCRdb copy retains only in-frame clones and omits some. Of 950,000 to 1,100,000 clones listed, roughly 70% are singletons. Sequencing used memory CD4+ T cells sorted from blood. Documented subset: CD45RA-negative fraction. This sequence originates from a young man in good health. This chain joins TRBV7-2 and TRBJ2-5; 7 bases map to TRBD1. DNA of the CDR3: TGTGCCAGCAGCCTAGGTCCAGGGGGTATGGTTAGTGAGACCCAGTACTTC. This sequence encodes CASSLGPGGMVSETQYF.